This T cell receptor beta chain was identified during a study of blood T cell repertoires in COVID-19. Study-wide background: T cells, B-cell-depleted T cells, or PBMCs supplied cDNA or gDNA.

The junction had 10 bases not matched to a gene; V was cut back by 5 bases and J by 4 bases. The CDR3 contains 15 residues. CDR1 and CDR2 (germline): SGHTA, FQGNSA. Assay: immunoSEQ multiplex PCR; the TCRdb copy retains only in-frame clones and omits some. The table includes just over 250,000 clones, around 87% detected once. This clonotype was obtained from a woman aged 50 to 65 with acute or convalescent COVID-19. V usage is TRBV7-2 and J usage is TRBJ2-5; TRBD1 matches at 7 bases. Material: peripheral blood. The CDR3 loop is CASSPRTGSSETQYF. DNA of the CDR3: TGTGCCAGCAGCCCGAGGACAGGATCCTCAGAGACCCAGTACTTC.